Detailed here is one T cell receptor delta chain. A much larger clone lies a single base off, so this may be a read error. J was trimmed by 0 bases and V by 0 bases; bases with no gene match: 9. The CDR3 spans 17 residues. Germline V gene sequence: CDR1 GEAIGNYY, CDR2 EKD. The sample comes from a study of gamma-delta T cells after stem cell transplantation. TCRdb ran CATT on the RT-PCR reads. The table includes a few thousand delta-chain clones, roughly 30% detected once. This receptor was identified in a human donor. It is not recorded whose cells these are; they may come from a transplant donor. The sample consisted of gamma-delta T cells. This rearrangement joins TRDV2 to TRDJ1; TRDD3 agrees at 7 bases. The CDR3 DNA sequence: TGTGCCTGTGACACCCTGGGGGCTACAAGGGACACCGATAAACTCATCTTT. Protein sequence: CACDTLGATRDTDKLIF.